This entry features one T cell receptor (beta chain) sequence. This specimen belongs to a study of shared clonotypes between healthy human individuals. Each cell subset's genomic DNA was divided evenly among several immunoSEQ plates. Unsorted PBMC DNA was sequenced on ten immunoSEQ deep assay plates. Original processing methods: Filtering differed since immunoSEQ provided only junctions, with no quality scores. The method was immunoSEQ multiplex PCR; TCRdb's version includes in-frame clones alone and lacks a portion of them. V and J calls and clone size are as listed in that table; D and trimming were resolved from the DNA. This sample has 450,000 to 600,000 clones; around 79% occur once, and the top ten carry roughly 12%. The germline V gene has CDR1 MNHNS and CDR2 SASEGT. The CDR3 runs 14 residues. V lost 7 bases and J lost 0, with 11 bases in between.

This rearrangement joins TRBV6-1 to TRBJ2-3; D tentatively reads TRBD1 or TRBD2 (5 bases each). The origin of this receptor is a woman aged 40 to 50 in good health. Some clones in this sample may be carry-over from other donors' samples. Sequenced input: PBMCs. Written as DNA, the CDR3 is TGTGCCAGCATTCCGGGACCGAGCACAGATACGCAGTATTTT. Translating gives CASIPGPSTDTQYF.